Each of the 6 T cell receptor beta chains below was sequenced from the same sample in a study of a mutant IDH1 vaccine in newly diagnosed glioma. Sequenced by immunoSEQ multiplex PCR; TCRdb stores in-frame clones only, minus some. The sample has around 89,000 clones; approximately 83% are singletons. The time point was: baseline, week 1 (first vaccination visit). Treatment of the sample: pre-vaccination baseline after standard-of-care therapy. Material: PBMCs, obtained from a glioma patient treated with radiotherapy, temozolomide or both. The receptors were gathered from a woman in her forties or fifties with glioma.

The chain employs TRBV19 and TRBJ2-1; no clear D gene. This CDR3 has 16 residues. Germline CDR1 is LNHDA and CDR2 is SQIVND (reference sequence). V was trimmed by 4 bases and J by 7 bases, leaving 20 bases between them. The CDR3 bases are TGTGCCAGTAGTAGTCCTGGGCAGGTTGGCCGGAATGAGCAGTTCTTC. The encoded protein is CASSSPGQVGRNEQFF.

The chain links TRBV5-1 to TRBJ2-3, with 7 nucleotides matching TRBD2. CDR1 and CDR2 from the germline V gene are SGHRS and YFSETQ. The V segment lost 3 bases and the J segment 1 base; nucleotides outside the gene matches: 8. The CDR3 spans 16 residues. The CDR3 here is CASSSLSGVGTDTQYF. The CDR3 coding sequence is TGCGCCAGCAGCTCATTAAGCGGGGTCGGCACAGATACGCAGTATTTT.

This CDR3 is CASKTGAANTEAFF. The CDR3 coding sequence is TGTGCCAGCAAGACCGGGGCAGCCAACACTGAAGCTTTCTTT. This rearrangement joins TRBV5-6 to TRBJ1-1; tentatively, D is TRBD1 (5 bases). Per germline, CDR1 SGHDT and CDR2 YYEEEE. The CDR3 is 14 residues long. Trimming left V 6 bases short and J 2 bases short, with 14 bases between.

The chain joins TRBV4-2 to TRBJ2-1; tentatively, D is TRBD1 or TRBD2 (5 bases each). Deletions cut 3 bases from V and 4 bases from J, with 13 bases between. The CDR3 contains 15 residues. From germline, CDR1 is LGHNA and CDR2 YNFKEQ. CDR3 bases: TGTGCCAGCAGCCAGGGGGAGAGTCTTTACAATGAGCAGTTCTTC. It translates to CASSQGESLYNEQFF.

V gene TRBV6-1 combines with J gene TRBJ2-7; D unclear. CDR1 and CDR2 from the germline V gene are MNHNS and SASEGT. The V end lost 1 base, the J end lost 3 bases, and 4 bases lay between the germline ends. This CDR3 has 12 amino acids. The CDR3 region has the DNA TGTGCCAGCAGTGAAGGGGGCTACGAGCAGTACTTC. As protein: CASSEGGYEQYF.

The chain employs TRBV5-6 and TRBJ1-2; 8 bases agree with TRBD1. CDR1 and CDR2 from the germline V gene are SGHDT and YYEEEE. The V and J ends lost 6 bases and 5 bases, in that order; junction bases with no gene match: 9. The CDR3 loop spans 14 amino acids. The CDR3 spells CASKAQTGDYGYTF. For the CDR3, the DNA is TGTGCCAGCAAAGCCCAGACAGGGGATTATGGCTACACCTTC.